Given below is one T cell receptor beta chain in context. Its antigen is as yet unknown. The records omit this donor's CMV serostatus. This CDR3 spans 15 amino acids. CDR1 SGHRS and CDR2 YFSETQ come from the germline V gene. The V gene lost 3 bases and the J gene lost 6 bases, with 15 bases spanning the gap. This record comes from a study of cytomegalovirus exposure and HLA in healthy donors. Study-wide results and limits: Based on reports, TCR beta sequences accurately predicted HLA-A and HLA-B alleles for most subjects.

It was with 60 Vbeta and 13 Jbeta primers that the PCR ran. Method: immunoSEQ multiplex PCR; TCRdb's copy keeps in-frame clones and lacks some. The sample records around 150,000 clones, around 86% being singletons. Sequencing was done on a sample of PBMCs. The rearrangement joins TRBV5-1 to TRBJ2-2; possible D gene TRBD2, 6 bases. The clonotype was recovered from a human donor in good health. The CDR3 loop is CASSSGPSGAGELFF. DNA for the CDR3: TGCGCCAGCAGCTCCGGCCCATCGGGGGCCGGGGAGCTGTTTTTT.